This entry features one T cell receptor beta chain sequence. Antigen: not known. This PCR relied on a set of 60 Vbeta primers and 13 Jbeta primers. Sequenced by immunoSEQ multiplex PCR; TCRdb stores in-frame clones only, minus some. This table holds hundreds of thousands of clones, about 87% found once. Trimming removed 0 bases from V and 0 bases from J, with 8 bases in between. This CDR3 contains 15 residues. The V gene's germline CDR1 is SNHLY and CDR2 FYNNEI. The sample is drawn from a study of cytomegalovirus exposure and HLA in healthy donors. The study, taken as a whole, reports: Reportedly, TCR beta sequences accurately predicted HLA-A and HLA-B alleles in most subjects. Earlier results showed most TCR beta V segments being productive about 87% or about 30% of the time. There were around 160 TCR beta chains listed as cytomegalovirus-associated. DRB1 showed the most TCR associations and HLA-C the fewest in a later analysis, as rates varied by HLA locus.

This clonotype was sampled from a woman between 18 and 30 years old in good health and CMV-seronegative. This sequence joins TRBV2 and TRBJ1-1; tentative D call: TRBD1 (5 bases). The sequenced sample consisted of PBMCs. The CDR3 region is CASSEAAGMNTEAFF. In DNA, the CDR3 is TGTGCCAGCAGTGAAGCCGCAGGGATGAACACTGAAGCTTTCTTT.